The TCR beta chain under discussion was sequenced for a study of blood T cell repertoires in COVID-19 (dated by TCRdb to about 2020). About the full investigation: Samples covering the acute and convalescent phases of COVID-19 were provided by collaborators in the United States, Italy and Spain. The material from the prospective study consisted of cDNA or gDNA derived from T cells, B-cell-depleted T cells, or PBMCs. Deeply sampled blood TCRbeta repertoires from subjects exposed to, actively infected with, or recovered from COVID-19 were included in the dataset. The repertoires were released in a freely available public database intended as a resource for research on the immune response to SARS-CoV-2. Samples came from the ongoing ImmuneRACE study (first 160 participants) plus 1,254 subjects from 6 global collaborators. Nearly every sample came with metadata listing a de-identified subject ID, COVID-19 status, age in years and sex. Where available, HLA class I and class II types were obtained from metadata supplied by the sample provider rather than from assay-based typing.

In regard to this clone: Its antigen is not yet known. Nothing much larger sits one base from this clone, and base qualities are not available.

What the study reported, not specific to this receptor: How much clinical and demographic metadata was included differed by source and by participant, and the metadata was provided uncurated.

The CDR3 measures 14 amino acids from cysteine to phenylalanine. Just the 42-base CDR3 DNA is kept, in frame starting at base 1. CDR1 and CDR2 (KGHSH, LQKENI) derive from the germline V gene. V lost 3 bases and J lost 4 bases, and the count of bases not matched to a germline gene is 0. TCRbeta CDR3 regions were amplified from genomic DNA using the immunoSEQ Assay, a bias-controlled multiplex PCR. In the paper's pipeline: The number of nucleated cells in each sample was estimated by amplification of reference gene primers within the assay. Sequence reads were collapsed and filtered to measure the absolute abundance of every unique TCRbeta CDR3 rearrangement. For each sample, productive Simpson clonality was calculated as the square root of Simpson's diversity index over productive rearrangements. TCRdb's version of the immuneACCESS table is confined to in-frame rearrangements and falls short of the full clone set. An unresolved V gene accounts for under half of the shortfall where checked; the remainder is of unknown origin. V and J calls plus clone size are reproduced from that table; the DNA served to infer D and trimming. For this sample there are around 300,000 clones; around 86% appear just once. The ten largest clones represent 1.7% of the sample.

In the prospective study, participants were roughly 18 to 89 years old, resided in about two dozen geographic areas of the United States, and were enrolled through a virtual design. In the prospective study, participants were assigned to cohorts based on the clinical history participants reported in a screening survey and a study questionnaire. Recovered participants in ImmuneRACE Cohort 3 were defined as having two consecutive negative NP/OP PCR tests, clearance from a healthcare professional, or resolution of symptoms. In the prospective study, mobile phlebotomists collected whole blood, serum and a nasopharyngeal or oropharyngeal swab from each participant. Over an approximately 2-month period, participants in the prospective study had the option of providing additional blood draws and questionnaires. Prospective study blood samples were shipped either frozen or at room temperature before DNA extraction.

This TCR derives from a middle-aged woman who had recovered from COVID-19. In this chain, TRBV18 is recombined with TRBJ1-1, with TRBD1 matching 12 junction bases. Sequencing was done on a sample of PBMCs or T cells enriched from blood (not recorded which). The CDR3 in this case is CASSPGQGATEAFF. The DNA sequence is as follows: TGTGCCAGCTCACCGGGACAGGGGGCCACTGAAGCTTTCTTT.